These 20 T cell receptor beta chains were sequenced from one sample in a study of OX40 agonist ivuxolimab in advanced cancers. The library was prepared using the immunoSEQ multiplex PCR assay. TCRdb mirrors the immuneACCESS table, restricted to in-frame sequences. Some clones are absent from its copies; in checked studies, under half trace to an unresolved V gene, and the reason for the others is unknown. The sample table records approximately 66,000 clones; 85% of these occur just once. In total, the top ten clones hold roughly 0.8% of the sample. Sequences were derived from CD4+ or CD8+ T cells sorted from blood, sampled in a trial of the OX40 agonist ivuxolimab. The receptors here all came from an adult with an advanced solid tumor such as melanoma, head and neck, liver or kidney cancer.

CDR3 protein: CASSLASADTQYF. As DNA, the CDR3 is TGTGCCAGCAGCTTAGCGTCGGCAGATACGCAGTATTTT. This sequence joins TRBV7-9 and TRBJ2-3; D is ambiguous. With 0 bases removed from V and 4 bases from J, the gap between germline ends came to 5 bases. There are 13 residues in the CDR3. Per germline, CDR1 SEHNR and CDR2 FQNEAQ (reference sequence).

This chain links TRBV15 with TRBJ1-5, with D maybe TRBD1 (6 bases). This CDR3 is built from 16 residues. Germline lookup yields CDR1 LNHNV and CDR2 YYDKDF (reference sequence). Deletions cut 0 bases from V and 6 bases from J, with 15 bases between. This CDR3 reads CATSRELGAKSQPQHF. The CDR3 DNA sequence: TGTGCCACCAGCAGAGAGCTGGGGGCGAAGTCTCAGCCCCAGCATTTT.

This rearrangement joins TRBV6-5 to TRBJ2-7, with 7 positions matching TRBD2. Germline trimming cut 1 base from V and 1 base from J; bases unmatched to any gene: 4. Per the germline V gene, CDR1 is MNHEY and CDR2 is SVGAGI. The CDR3 runs 15 residues. This CDR3 is CASSYLREGSYEQYF. For the CDR3, the DNA is TGTGCCAGCAGTTACTTGAGGGAGGGTTCCTACGAGCAGTACTTC.

The chain has TRBV18 and TRBJ1-5; 7 nucleotides agree with TRBD1. CDR1 and CDR2 from the germline V gene are KGHSH and LQKENI. The CDR3 extends over 14 amino acids. V lost 6 bases and J lost 6; bases outside the gene matches: 8. The CDR3 loop is CASSPDREAQPQHF. In DNA form, the CDR3 reads TGTGCCAGCTCTCCTGACAGGGAGGCTCAGCCCCAGCATTTT.

This chain joins TRBV5-5 and TRBJ1-5, with D possibly matching TRBD1 (6 bases). From germline, CDR1 is SGHKS and CDR2 YYEKEE (reference sequence). Trimming pared 4 bases from V and 2 bases from J, leaving 19 bases between. The CDR3 covers 17 residues. In nucleotides, the CDR3 is TGTGCCAGCAGCCCTATAAGGGGGGGCTGGGGCAATCAGCCCCAGCATTTT. This sequence encodes CASSPIRGGWGNQPQHF.

This sequence joins TRBV29-1 and TRBJ2-5; 7 bases map to TRBD1. CDR3 length equals 13 residues. CDR1 is SQVTM, CDR2 ANQGSEA, per germline. Losses at the gene ends were 7 bases for V and 1 base for J; bases not matched to a gene: 6. This CDR3 is CSGAQGTQETQYF. Here the CDR3 DNA reads TGCAGCGGCGCACAGGGGACCCAAGAGACCCAGTACTTC.

This rearrangement joins TRBV6-5 to TRBJ2-3; D remains ambiguous. The CDR3 sequence is 15 residues long. V shed 6 bases and J shed 0 bases, with 13 bases lying between them. Germline loops: CDR1 MNHEY, CDR2 SVGAGI. The CDR3 region is CASRRTVLSTDTQYF. In nucleotides, the CDR3 is TGTGCCAGCAGACGGACGGTATTAAGCACAGATACGCAGTATTTT.

The rearrangement joins TRBV5-1 to TRBJ1-3; no clear D gene. This CDR3 has 18 residues. V lost 2 bases and J 1 base, leaving 19 bases between the germline ends. Germline values: CDR1 SGHRS, CDR2 YFSETQ. CDR3 loop: CASSFREWSPSSGNTIYF. CDR3 DNA: TGCGCCAGCAGCTTTCGAGAGTGGAGCCCTTCTTCTGGAAACACCATATATTTT.

J is TRBJ2-7 and V is TRBV10-3; D is ambiguous. Trimming took off 2 bases at V and 3 bases at J, with 11 bases between the two ends. CDR1 and CDR2 from the germline V gene are ENHRY and SYGVKD. The CDR3 covers 14 residues. CDR3 residues: CAISESSANYEQYF. The CDR3 region has the DNA TGTGCCATCAGTGAGAGTTCAGCCAACTACGAGCAGTACTTC.

This clone appeared a few times. The chain carries TRBV5-1 and TRBJ2-3; the D gene is possibly TRBD1 (7 bases). The V end was cut by 1 base, the J end by 3 bases, with 15 bases between. Germline CDR1 reads SGHRS; CDR2 reads YFSETQ. The CDR3 consists of 16 residues. The CDR3 DNA reads as TGCGCCAGCAGCTTGACAGGGGAGGTTAGAACAGATACGCAGTATTTT. This encodes CASSLTGEVRTDTQYF.

The V and J genes are TRBV18 and TRBJ2-5; 7 bases map to TRBD1. Germline CDR1 and CDR2: KGHSH and LQKENI. Trimming removed 4 bases from V and 1 base from J; junction bases left unmatched: 3. The CDR3 is made up of 14 amino acids. DNA for the CDR3: TGTGCCAGCTCACGTCGGACAGGCCAAGAGACCCAGTACTTC. Encoded protein: CASSRRTGQETQYF.

The V and J genes are TRBV10-3 and TRBJ2-7; D gene unclear. The germline V gene encodes CDR1 ENHRY and CDR2 SYGVKD. Deletions cut 0 bases from V and 2 bases from J, with 8 bases between. This CDR3 has 14 residues. The DNA for the CDR3 is TGTGCCATCAGTGAGTCGAACACCCCCTACGAGCAGTACTTC. Protein product: CAISESNTPYEQYF.

The chain has TRBV11-2 and TRBJ1-1; D is perhaps TRBD1 (5 bases). CDR1 and CDR2 from the germline V gene are SGHAT and FQNNGV. CDR3 length: 13 amino acids. The V end was cut by 5 bases, the J end by 0 bases, with 7 bases between. The DNA of the CDR3 is TGTGCCAGCAGCGGGGGTCTGAACACTGAAGCTTTCTTT. Amino acids: CASSGGLNTEAFF.

This clone was seen just once. CDR3 sequence: CASSPLSGTVSNEQFF. The CDR3 coding sequence is TGTGCCAGCTCACCACTGTCCGGGACCGTCTCCAATGAGCAGTTCTTC. J is TRBJ2-1 and V is TRBV18; the D call may be TRBD1 or TRBD2 (5 bases each). The CDR3 sequence is 16 residues long. V gave up 1 base and J gave up 6 bases, with 16 bases separating them. The germline gives CDR1 KGHSH, CDR2 LQKENI.

This clone was detected once. V gene TRBV12-2 combines with J gene TRBJ1-1; the table calls TRBD1, which could not be checked here. TRBV12-2 constitutes a pseudogene. The CDR3 has 15 residues. As DNA, the CDR3 is TGTGCAAGTCGCTTGAGAGGGGGCCCCGGGACTGAAGCTTTCTTT. The encoded protein is CASRLRGGPGTEAFF.

This clone has only one observation. V usage is TRBV14 and J usage is TRBJ2-7; D unclear. Germline V gene sequence: CDR1 SGHDN, CDR2 FVKESK. The CDR3 extends over 14 amino acids. V dropped 1 base and J dropped 9 bases, with 16 bases sitting between them. CDR3: CASSQGPGNLGQYF. Written as DNA, the CDR3 is TGTGCCAGCAGCCAAGGCCCTGGGAACCTCGGGCAGTACTTC.

The chain is built from TRBV6-1 and TRBJ2-3; D unclear. CDR3 length equals 18 residues. Germline CDR1 is MNHNS and CDR2 is SASEGT. Trimming shortened V by 4 bases and J by 3 bases, and 23 bases separated the two germline ends. CDR3 nucleotide sequence: TGTGCCAGCAGTGGGCTTGGGGTGGTAGTTTTGGAAACAGATACGCAGTATTTT. It encodes CASSGLGVVVLETDTQYF.

V gene TRBV11-1 combines with J gene TRBJ2-5; 15 positions agree with TRBD2. Germline V gene data show CDR1 as SGHAT and CDR2 as FQDESV (reference sequence). This CDR3 contains 16 residues. V lost 4 bases and J lost 4; bases outside the gene matches: 4. The CDR3 loop reads CASSSGLAGGRETQYF. CDR3 DNA: TGTGCCAGCAGCTCAGGACTAGCGGGGGGGCGAGAGACCCAGTACTTC.

The J gene is TRBJ2-3, the V gene TRBV5-1; 11 positions match TRBD2. Germline V CDR1 and CDR2: SGHRS, YFSETQ. The trim removed 0 bases at V and 2 bases at J, leaving 5 bases unmatched. There are 17 residues in the CDR3. The CDR3 region has the DNA TGCGCCAGCAGCTTGGGCCCGACTAGCGGGAACACAGATACGCAGTATTTT. This gives the protein CASSLGPTSGNTDTQYF.

The chain uses TRBV30 and TRBJ1-2, with TRBD1 identical over 9 bases. The CDR3 runs 13 residues. CDR1 and CDR2 (germline): GTSNPN, SVGIG (reference sequence). V was pared by 3 bases and J by 6 bases, with 5 bases of the junction left unmatched. Written as DNA, the CDR3 is TGTGCCTGGAGGAAACAGGGGGCGGATGGCTACACCTTC. Its protein is CAWRKQGADGYTF.